The rows below give T cell receptor beta chains drawn from one sample of a study of blood T cell repertoires in COVID-19. TCRdb's table, derived via immunoSEQ multiplex PCR, lists solely in-frame clones and lacks some. Of 320,000 or so clones in the sample, about 85% were seen once. The sample was PBMCs or T cells enriched from blood (not recorded which). The receptors come from a woman aged 30 to 39 who had been exposed to COVID-19. CDR3s include the opening cysteine and the closing phenylalanine or tryptophan. The order of the fields is V gene, D gene, J gene, clone size, CDR3 DNA, CDR3 protein. D genes are given only for firm matches. Only some rows state a clone size, as once, few, many or a class for expanded clones.

V gene: TRBV9
D gene: .
J gene: TRBJ1-3
clone size: .
CDR3 DNA: TGTGCCAGCAGCTCACATTACAGGGTGGGGGGAAACACCATATATTTT
CDR3 protein: CASSSHYRVGGNTIYF

V gene: TRBV7-9
D gene: .
J gene: TRBJ1-3
clone size: .
CDR3 DNA: TGTGCCAGCAGCCCCAGAGGAAACACCATATATTTT
CDR3 protein: CASSPRGNTIYF

V gene: TRBV4-1
D gene: .
J gene: TRBJ1-2
clone size: .
CDR3 DNA: TGCGCCAGCAGCCACCCTGGAGGGGCACGACCCTACTATGGCTACACCTTC
CDR3 protein: CASSHPGGARPYYGYTF

V gene: TRBV29-1
D gene: TRBD1
J gene: TRBJ2-2
clone size: .
CDR3 DNA: TGCAGCGTTGAAGTAGCTCGGGACAGTCAATGGGAGCTGTTTTTT
CDR3 protein: CSVEVARDSQWELFF

V gene: TRBV3-1/TRBV3-2
D gene: .
J gene: TRBJ2-5
clone size: .
CDR3 DNA: TGTGCCAGCAGCCAAGATCCACCCCAAGGCGGCCAAGAGACCCAGTACTTC
CDR3 protein: CASSQDPPQGGQETQYF

V gene: TRBV7-2
D gene: .
J gene: TRBJ2-5
clone size: .
CDR3 DNA: TGTGCCAGCAGCTTGTCCGCGGGTGACGAGACCCAGTACTTC
CDR3 protein: CASSLSAGDETQYF

V gene: TRBV7-9
D gene: .
J gene: TRBJ1-6
clone size: .
CDR3 DNA: TGTGCCAGCAGCTACGGGGTTGCGAGTTCACCCCTCCACTTT
CDR3 protein: CASSYGVASSPLHF

V gene: TRBV5-1
D gene: TRBD1
J gene: TRBJ1-1
clone size: .
CDR3 DNA: TGCGCCAGCAGCGCCGACAGGGGGCGAGAAGCTTTCTTT
CDR3 protein: CASSADRGREAFF

V gene: TRBV27
D gene: .
J gene: TRBJ1-1
clone size: .
CDR3 DNA: TGTGCCAGCAGTTTATCTCGCGCCGGCACTGAAGCTTTCTTT
CDR3 protein: CASSLSRAGTEAFF

V gene: TRBV5-6
D gene: TRBD2
J gene: TRBJ2-1
clone size: once
CDR3 DNA: TGTGCCAGCAGGACACTAGCGGGAGAATACTACAATGAGCAGTTCTTC
CDR3 protein: CASRTLAGEYYNEQFF

V gene: TRBV18
D gene: TRBD1
J gene: TRBJ1-5
clone size: .
CDR3 DNA: TGTGCCAGCTCACCACCTGGACAGGGTAGTGGCAATCAGCCCCAGCATTTT
CDR3 protein: CASSPPGQGSGNQPQHF

V gene: TRBV6-6
D gene: TRBD1
J gene: TRBJ1-6
clone size: once
CDR3 DNA: TGTGCCAGCAGGCGACAGGGTACCCTCACCGGAGTTAATTCACCCCTCCACTTT
CDR3 protein: CASRRQGTLTGVNSPLHF

V gene: TRBV2
D gene: .
J gene: TRBJ1-2
clone size: .
CDR3 DNA: TGTGCCAGAAGGAGCGAGGGTCTCTATGGCTACACCTTC
CDR3 protein: CARRSEGLYGYTF

V gene: TRBV24-1
D gene: .
J gene: TRBJ2-5
clone size: .
CDR3 DNA: TGTGCCACCAGTGTCGCGGGAAACCAAGAGACCCAGTACTTC
CDR3 protein: CATSVAGNQETQYF

V gene: TRBV6-5
D gene: .
J gene: TRBJ2-1
clone size: .
CDR3 DNA: TGTGCCAGCAGCGCAGCGGGTACCTCCTACAATGAGCAGTTCTTC
CDR3 protein: CASSAAGTSYNEQFF

V gene: TRBV7-6
D gene: .
J gene: TRBJ1-2
clone size: once
CDR3 DNA: TGTGCCAGCAGCCCCAGCGGGGACTATGGCTACACCTTC
CDR3 protein: CASSPSGDYGYTF